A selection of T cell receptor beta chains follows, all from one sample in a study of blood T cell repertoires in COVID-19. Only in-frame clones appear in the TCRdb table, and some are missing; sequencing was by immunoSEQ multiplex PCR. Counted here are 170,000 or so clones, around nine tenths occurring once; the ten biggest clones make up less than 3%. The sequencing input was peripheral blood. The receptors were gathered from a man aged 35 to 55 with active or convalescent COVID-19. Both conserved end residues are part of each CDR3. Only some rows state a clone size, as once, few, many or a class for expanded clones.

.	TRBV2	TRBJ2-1	CASRVDSTYNEQFF
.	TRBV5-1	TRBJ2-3	CASGLALAGSTDTQYF
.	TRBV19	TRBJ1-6	CASRSGNSPLHF
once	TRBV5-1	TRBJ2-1	CASTLGAYNEQFF
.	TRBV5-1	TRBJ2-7	CASSSLDRGAYEQYF
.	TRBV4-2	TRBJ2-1	CASSQDFGTPYSYNEQFF
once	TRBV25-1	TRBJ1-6	CASRAGYNSPLHF
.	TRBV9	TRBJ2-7	CASSVENRGFGEQYF
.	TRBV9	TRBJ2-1	CASSVGDRGFRNEQFF
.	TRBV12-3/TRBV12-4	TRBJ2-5	CASSGTGWMTQYF
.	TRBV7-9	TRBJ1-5	CASSGSGQGGNQPQHF
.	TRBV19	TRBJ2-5	CASSYRGQETQYF
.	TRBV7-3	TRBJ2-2	CASGGQGTGELFF